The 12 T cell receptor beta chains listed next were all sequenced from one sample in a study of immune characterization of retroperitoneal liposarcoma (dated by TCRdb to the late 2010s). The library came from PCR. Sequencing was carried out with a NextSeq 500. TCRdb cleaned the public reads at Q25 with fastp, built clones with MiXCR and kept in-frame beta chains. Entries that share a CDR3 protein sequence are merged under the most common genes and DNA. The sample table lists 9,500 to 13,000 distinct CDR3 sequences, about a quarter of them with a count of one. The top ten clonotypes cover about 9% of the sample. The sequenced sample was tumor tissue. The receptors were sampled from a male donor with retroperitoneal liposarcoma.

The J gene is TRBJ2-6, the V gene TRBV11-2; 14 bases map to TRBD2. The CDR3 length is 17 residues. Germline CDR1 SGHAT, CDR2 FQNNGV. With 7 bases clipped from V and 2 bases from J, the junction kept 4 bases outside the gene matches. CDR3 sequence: CASKGLAGATGANVLTF. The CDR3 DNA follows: TGTGCCAGCAAGGGACTAGCGGGAGCAACTGGGGCCAACGTCCTGACTTTC.

Written as DNA, the CDR3 is TGTGCCAGCAGTTACGTACGGGGTGAGACCCAGTACTTC. It encodes CASSYVRGETQYF. The chain joins TRBV6-6 to TRBJ2-1; D perhaps matches TRBD2 (5 bases). With the DNA end fitting TRBJ2-5 better, the J assignment may be wrong. The germline CDR1 and CDR2 sequences are MNHNY and SVGAGI (reference sequence). The CDR3 runs to 13 residues.

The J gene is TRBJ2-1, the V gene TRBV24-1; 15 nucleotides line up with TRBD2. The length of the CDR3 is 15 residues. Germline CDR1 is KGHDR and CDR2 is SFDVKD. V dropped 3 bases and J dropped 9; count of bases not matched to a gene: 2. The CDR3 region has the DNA TGTGCCACCAGTGATCCGGGACTAGCGGGAGGTGAGCAGTTCTTC. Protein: CATSDPGLAGGEQFF.

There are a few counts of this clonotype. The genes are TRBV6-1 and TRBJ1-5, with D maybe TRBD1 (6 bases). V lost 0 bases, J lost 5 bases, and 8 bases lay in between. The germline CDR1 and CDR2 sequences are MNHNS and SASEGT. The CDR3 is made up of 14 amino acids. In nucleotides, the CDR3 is TGTGCCAGCAGTGAAGCCGGGGGCGATCAGCCCCAGCATTTT. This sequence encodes CASSEAGGDQPQHF.

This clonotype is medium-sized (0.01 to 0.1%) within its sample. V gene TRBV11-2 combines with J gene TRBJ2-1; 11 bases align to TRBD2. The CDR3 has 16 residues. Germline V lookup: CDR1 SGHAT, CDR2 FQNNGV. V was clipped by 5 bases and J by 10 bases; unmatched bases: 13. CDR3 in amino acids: CASSPKSSGRAREQFF. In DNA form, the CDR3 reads TGTGCCAGCAGCCCTAAGAGTAGCGGGAGGGCCCGCGAGCAGTTCTTC.

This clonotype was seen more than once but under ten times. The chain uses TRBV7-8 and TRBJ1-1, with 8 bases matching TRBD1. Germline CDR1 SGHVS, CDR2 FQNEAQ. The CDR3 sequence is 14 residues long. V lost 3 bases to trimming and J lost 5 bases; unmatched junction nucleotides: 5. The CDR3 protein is CASSFGRGLTEAFF. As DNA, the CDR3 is TGTGCCAGCAGCTTTGGCAGGGGGCTAACTGAAGCTTTCTTT. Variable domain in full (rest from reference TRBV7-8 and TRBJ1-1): GAGVSQSPRYKVAKRGQDVALRCDPISGHVSLFWYQQALGQGPEFLTYFQNEAQLDKSGLPSDRFFAERPEGSVSTLKIQRTQQEDSAVYLCASSFGRGLTEAFFGQGTRLTVV.

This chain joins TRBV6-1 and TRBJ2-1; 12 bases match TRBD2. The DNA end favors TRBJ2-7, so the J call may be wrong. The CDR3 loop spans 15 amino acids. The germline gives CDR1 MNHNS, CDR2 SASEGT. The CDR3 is CASSEGTSGAYEQYF. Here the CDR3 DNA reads TGTGCCAGCAGTGAAGGGACTAGCGGGGCCTACGAGCAGTACTTC.

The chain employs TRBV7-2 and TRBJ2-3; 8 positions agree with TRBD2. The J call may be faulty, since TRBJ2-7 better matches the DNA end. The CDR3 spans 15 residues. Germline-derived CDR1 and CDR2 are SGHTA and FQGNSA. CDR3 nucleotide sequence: TGTGCCAGCAGCTACGGACTAGCCTATACCTACGAGCAGTACTTC. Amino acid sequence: CASSYGLAYTYEQYF.

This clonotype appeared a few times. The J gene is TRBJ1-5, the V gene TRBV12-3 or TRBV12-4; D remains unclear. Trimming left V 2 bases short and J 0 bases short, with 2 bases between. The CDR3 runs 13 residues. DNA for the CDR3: TGTGCCAGCAGTTTATTTAGCAATCAGCCCCAGCATTTT. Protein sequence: CASSLFSNQPQHF.

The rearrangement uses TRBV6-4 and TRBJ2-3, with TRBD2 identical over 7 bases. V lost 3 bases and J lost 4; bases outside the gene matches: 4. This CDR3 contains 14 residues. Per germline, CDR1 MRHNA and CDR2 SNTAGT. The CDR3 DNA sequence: TGTGCCAGCAGTGAATTTGGGGGGGCAGATACGCAGTATTTT. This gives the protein CASSEFGGADTQYF.

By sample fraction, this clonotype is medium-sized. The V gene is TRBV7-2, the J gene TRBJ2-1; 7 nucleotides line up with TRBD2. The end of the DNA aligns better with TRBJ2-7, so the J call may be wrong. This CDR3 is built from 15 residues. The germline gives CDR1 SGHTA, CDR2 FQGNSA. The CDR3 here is CASSLSSGDHNEQYF. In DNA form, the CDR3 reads TGTGCCAGCAGCTTATCTAGCGGAGACCACAATGAGCAGTACTTC.

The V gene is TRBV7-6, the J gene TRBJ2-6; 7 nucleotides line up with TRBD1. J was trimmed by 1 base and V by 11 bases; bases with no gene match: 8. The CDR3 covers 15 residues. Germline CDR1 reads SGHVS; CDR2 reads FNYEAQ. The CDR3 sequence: CAVDRAPSGANVLTF. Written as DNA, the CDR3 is TGTGCCGTCGACAGGGCCCCATCTGGGGCCAACGTCCTGACTTTC.